Listed here are 30 T cell receptor beta chains from one sample, sequenced in a study of T cell responses to AZD1222 COVID-19 vaccine (dated by TCRdb to 2020 to 2022). What the time point label conveys for this sample: baseline before first vaccination. What this sample's treatment or condition label stands for: meningococcal conjugate vaccine given as trial control. The library relied on the immunoSEQ multiplex PCR assay. This is the immuneACCESS table as TCRdb keeps it, with only in-frame sequences that have V and J called. A part of the clones is gone; compared with another copy, unresolved V genes explain less than half, and the rest is unexplained. For this sample the table gives about 140,000 clones, of which 90% to 95% were detected only once. Of the sample, around 1% falls within the top ten clones. This specimen consisted of peripheral blood, obtained on day 0 of MenACWY control vaccination. The receptors were sampled from an adult in good health.

This sequence joins TRBV4-1 and TRBJ2-5; D is perhaps TRBD1 (6 bases). Germline V gene lookup returns CDR1 MGHRA and CDR2 YSYEKL. Trimming removed 2 bases from V and 2 bases from J, with 9 bases in between. The length of the CDR3 is 14 residues. CDR3 region: CASSQPGQQETQYF. CDR3 bases: TGCGCCAGCAGCCAACCGGGACAACAAGAGACCCAGTACTTC.

The gene calls are TRBV6-5 and TRBJ1-2; no clear D gene. The CDR3 has 14 amino acids. The V and J ends lost 0 bases and 4 bases respectively, with 9 bases between them. Germline CDR1 MNHEY, CDR2 SVGAGI. CDR3 in DNA: TGTGCCAGCAGTTACTCGGAATCCCCCTATGGCTACACCTTC. As protein: CASSYSESPYGYTF.

This clone was seen a single time. The chain couples TRBV4-1 to TRBJ1-2; 8 nucleotides align to TRBD1. In germline, CDR1 is MGHRA, CDR2 YSYEKL. The CDR3 length is 15 residues. V lost 0 bases and J lost 4; bases outside the gene matches: 4. CDR3 nucleotides: TGCGCCAGCAGCCAAGACGACAGGGGCTTCTATGGCTACACCTTC. This sequence encodes CASSQDDRGFYGYTF.

The chain combines TRBV5-1 with TRBJ1-1; D unclear. This CDR3 has 13 amino acids. The germline V gene has CDR1 SGHRS and CDR2 YFSETQ. V shed 0 bases and J shed 5 bases, with 8 bases lying between them. CDR3 bases: TGCGCCAGCAGCTTGGGTGACCGGACTGAAGCTTTCTTT. This translates into CASSLGDRTEAFF.

CDR3 amino acids: CASSETVSNQPQHF. The CDR3 DNA is TGTGCCAGCAGTGAGACGGTAAGCAATCAGCCCCAGCATTTT. The chain is built from TRBV2 and TRBJ1-5, with no clear D. The CDR3 contains 14 residues. Germline CDR1 is SNHLY and CDR2 is FYNNEI. Trimming cost V 3 bases and J 1 base, with 7 bases left between them.

The V call is TRBV28, the J call TRBJ1-3; D is uncertain. The CDR3 extends over 16 amino acids. The germline V gene encodes CDR1 MDHEN and CDR2 SYDVKM. The V and J ends lost 3 bases and 2 bases respectively, with 14 bases between them. Here the CDR3 reads CASSFPGRPPGNTIYF. The CDR3 DNA reads as TGTGCCAGCAGTTTTCCCGGCCGACCCCCTGGAAACACCATATATTTT.

The chain employs TRBV5-1 and TRBJ1-1, with unresolved D. Germline values: CDR1 SGHRS, CDR2 YFSETQ. This CDR3 is built from 12 residues. Trimming pared 0 bases from V and 5 bases from J, leaving 5 bases between. The CDR3: CASSLGQTEAFF. CDR3 nucleotide sequence: TGCGCCAGCAGCTTGGGGCAGACTGAAGCTTTCTTT.

The chain recombines TRBV4-1 with TRBJ2-3; TRBD2 might be the D (5 bases). V was clipped by 0 bases and J by 4 bases, with 14 bases between them. The CDR3 is 16 residues long. Germline V CDR1 and CDR2: MGHRA, YSYEKL. The CDR3 is CASSQDSEMEADTQYF. DNA of the CDR3: TGCGCCAGCAGCCAAGACTCGGAAATGGAGGCAGATACGCAGTATTTT.

V gene TRBV6-5 combines with J gene TRBJ2-7; no reliable D call. Germline-derived CDR1 and CDR2 are MNHEY and SVGAGI. V was clipped by 2 bases and J by 1 base, with 9 bases between them. The CDR3 runs 14 residues. CDR3 protein: CASSYTTDSYEQYF. The DNA for the CDR3 is TGTGCCAGCAGTTACACGACCGATTCCTACGAGCAGTACTTC.

The chain combines TRBV5-1 with TRBJ2-7; 7 bases line up with TRBD2. J gave up 4 bases and V 0 bases, and 1 base lay outside the gene matches. The CDR3 loop spans 13 amino acids. Germline V CDR1 and CDR2: SGHRS, YFSETQ. The CDR3 loop is CASSLGGGYEQYF. CDR3 nucleotides: TGCGCCAGCAGCTTGGGGGGAGGGTACGAGCAGTACTTC.

This rearrangement joins TRBV14 to TRBJ1-5; no clear D gene. The CDR3 has 14 residues. Trimming removed 4 bases from V and 3 bases from J, with 10 bases in between. Germline values: CDR1 SGHDN, CDR2 FVKESK. The CDR3 spells CASSRGGFNQPQHF. The CDR3 coding sequence is TGTGCCAGCAGCCGGGGAGGGTTCAATCAGCCCCAGCATTTT.

This rearrangement joins TRBV14 to TRBJ2-1; 10 bases match TRBD2. J was trimmed by 6 bases and V by 4 bases; bases with no gene match: 6. Germline CDR1 and CDR2: SGHDN and FVKESK. The CDR3 length is 15 residues. Here the CDR3 reads CASSPSGRETNEQFF. CDR3 in DNA: TGTGCCAGCAGCCCCAGCGGGAGGGAGACCAATGAGCAGTTCTTC.

The J gene is TRBJ1-2, the V gene TRBV6-5; D is uncertain. V was trimmed by 2 bases and J by 8 bases, leaving 12 bases between them. This CDR3 comprises 13 residues. Germline values: CDR1 MNHEY, CDR2 SVGAGI. CDR3 protein: CASSYDGSEGYTF. CDR3 in DNA: TGTGCCAGCAGTTACGACGGCAGTGAGGGCTACACCTTC.

The table lists this clone with a count of one. Written as DNA, the CDR3 is TGCGCCAGCAGCCCAAACCTAGACCACTATAATTCACCCCTCCACTTT. It yields the protein CASSPNLDHYNSPLHF. This chain connects TRBV4-3 to TRBJ1-6; D is uncertain. The V gene lost 4 bases and the J gene lost 3 bases, with 13 bases spanning the gap. This CDR3 has 16 residues. Germline V gene sequence: CDR1 LGHNA, CDR2 YSLEER.

The V call is TRBV19, the J call TRBJ1-5; tentative D call: TRBD1 (6 bases). V lost 7 bases to trimming and J lost 4 bases, with 14 bases between them. The CDR3 extends over 14 amino acids. Germline V lookup: CDR1 LNHDA, CDR2 SQIVND (reference sequence). CDR3 region: CASTGAGGNQPQHF. DNA for the CDR3: TGTGCCAGTACGGGGGCAGGCGGGAATCAGCCCCAGCATTTT.

The chain has TRBV19 and TRBJ1-2; 8 bases fit TRBD1. CDR3 length: 16 amino acids. CDR1 is LNHDA, CDR2 SQIVND, per germline (reference sequence). After removal of 6 bases from V and 3 bases from J, the junction contained 12 bases not matched to a gene. Written as DNA, the CDR3 is TGTGCCAGTAGAAGGAAGACAGGGGATACGGACTATGGCTACACCTTC. Its translation is CASRRKTGDTDYGYTF.

Here the CDR3 reads CASSHGLYEQYF. In nucleotides, the CDR3 is TGTGCCAGCAGCCACGGTCTCTACGAGCAGTACTTC. This chain joins TRBV16 and TRBJ2-7; no reliable D call. Trimming left V 3 bases short and J 3 bases short, with 6 bases between. Germline values: CDR1 KGHSY, CDR2 FQNENV. The length of the CDR3 is 12 residues.

The genes are TRBV4-1 and TRBJ2-1, with TRBD1 as a possible D gene (6 bases). The germline V and J ends were trimmed by 3 bases and 12 bases, with 30 bases remaining between them. The germline gives CDR1 MGHRA, CDR2 YSYEKL. The CDR3 contains 18 residues. CDR3 coding DNA: TGCGCCAGCAGCCACTTCGCAGGGCCCCACCCCTCAGAACAGGGGCAGTTCTTC. Amino acid sequence: CASSHFAGPHPSEQGQFF.

The CDR3 region has the DNA TGTGCCACCAGTGAGTACAGCAATCAGCCCCAGCATTTT. Translated: CATSEYSNQPQHF. The chain links TRBV24-1 to TRBJ1-5; D is unclear. Germline V CDR1 and CDR2: KGHDR, SFDVKD. This CDR3 comprises 13 residues. V was trimmed by 4 bases and J by 1 base, leaving 4 bases between them.

V gene TRBV11-2 combines with J gene TRBJ1-1; D is uncertain. The ends were cut back, 0 bases at V and 2 bases at J, with 16 bases in the middle. This CDR3 contains 17 residues. CDR1 SGHAT and CDR2 FQNNGV come from the germline V gene. The chain's CDR3 is CASSLDNSGTLNTEAFF. CDR3 coding DNA: TGTGCCAGCAGCTTAGATAATTCAGGCACCCTCAACACTGAAGCTTTCTTT.

The genes are TRBV7-9 and TRBJ2-1; 10 bases fit TRBD2. The CDR3 runs to 16 residues. V shed 5 bases, J shed 2 bases, and the junction held 6 bases outside the gene matches. The germline gives CDR1 SEHNR, CDR2 FQNEAQ (reference sequence). CDR3 sequence reads: CASSRPGLAAYNEQFF. In DNA form, the CDR3 reads TGTGCCAGCAGCCGGCCCGGACTAGCGGCCTACAATGAGCAGTTCTTC.

This chain connects TRBV3-1 (or the pseudogene TRBV3-2) to TRBJ1-1; a possible D gene is TRBD1 (5 bases). The V end was cut by 4 bases, the J end by 0 bases, with 15 bases between. Germline V gene data show CDR1 as LGHDT and CDR2 as YNNKEL (reference sequence). The CDR3 is made up of 16 amino acids. In nucleotides, the CDR3 is TGTGCCAGCAGCCCTCCGGGACGGACTCTGAACACTGAAGCTTTCTTT. Translating gives CASSPPGRTLNTEAFF.

This chain connects TRBV13 to TRBJ1-1; no clear D gene. CDR3 length: 15 residues. Looked up from germline, CDR1 is PRHDT and CDR2 is FYEKMQ (reference sequence). Trimming stripped 1 base from V and 6 bases from J, with 15 bases between. In DNA form, the CDR3 reads TGTGCCAGCAGCTTAGATGTTTGGGTAAGCGCTGAAGCTTTCTTT. As protein: CASSLDVWVSAEAFF.

This clone was seen once. V gene TRBV7-3 combines with J gene TRBJ1-3; D is perhaps TRBD1 (5 bases). Germline values: CDR1 SGHTA, CDR2 FQGTGA. V lost 6 bases and J lost 8, with 14 bases in between. This CDR3 is built from 13 residues. CDR3 in amino acids: CASSWSWGDTIYF. The DNA for the CDR3 is TGTGCCAGCAGTTGGTCCTGGGGGGACACCATATATTTT.

The CDR3: CASKLITEAFF. CDR3 sequence (DNA): TGTGCCAGCAAACTAATTACTGAAGCTTTCTTT. The rearrangement links TRBV6-5 to TRBJ1-1; D gene unclear. The CDR3 covers 11 residues. CDR1 is MNHEY and CDR2 is SVGAGI in the germline V gene. Trimming took off 7 bases at V and 5 bases at J, with 8 bases between the two ends.

This chain links TRBV9 with TRBJ1-4; D is unclear. Germline V lookup: CDR1 SGDLS, CDR2 YYNGEE. V was pared by 0 bases and J by 7 bases, with 19 bases between. This CDR3 spans 17 amino acids. CDR3 in DNA: TGTGCCAGCAGCGTAGGAGACCATCCCGCAAAGGGTGAAAAACTGTTTTTT. Protein sequence: CASSVGDHPAKGEKLFF. Complete variable domain (other parts from reference TRBV9 and TRBJ1-4): DSGVTQTPKHLITATGQRVTLRCSPRSGDLSVYWYQQSLDQGLQFLIQYYNGEERAKGNILERFSAQQFPDLHSELNLSSLELGDSALYFCASSVGDHPAKGEKLFFGSGTQLSVL.

This chain links TRBV14 with TRBJ1-1, with D hard to call. This CDR3 contains 11 residues. In germline, CDR1 is SGHDN, CDR2 FVKESK. Trimming pared 1 base from V and 8 bases from J, leaving 5 bases between. The CDR3 loop reads CASSQGAEAFF. CDR3 bases: TGTGCCAGCAGCCAAGGGGCCGAAGCTTTCTTT.

The CDR3 DNA reads TGCGCCAGCAGCCAAACCCTACAGTACACTGAAGCTTTCTTT. This codes for CASSQTLQYTEAFF. The rearrangement joins TRBV5-1 to TRBJ1-1, with no clear D. CDR1 is SGHRS and CDR2 is YFSETQ in the germline V gene. Trimming stripped 4 bases from V and 3 bases from J, with 13 bases between. The CDR3 runs to 14 residues.

This chain connects TRBV9 to TRBJ2-3, with D maybe TRBD2 (5 bases). The V end was cut by 3 bases, the J end by 1 base, with 12 bases between. Germline lookup yields CDR1 SGDLS and CDR2 YYNGEE. The CDR3 length is 15 residues. CDR3 in DNA: TGTGCCAGCAGCGCGACCCTACTAGGCACAGATACGCAGTATTTT. This encodes CASSATLLGTDTQYF.

This rearrangement joins TRBV28 to TRBJ1-2; 7 nucleotides match TRBD1. Per germline, CDR1 MDHEN and CDR2 SYDVKM. V lost 6 bases, J lost 5 bases, and 12 bases stayed unmatched. CDR3 length equals 15 residues. The CDR3 protein is CASSPTRGGAYGYTF. CDR3 in DNA: TGTGCCAGCAGCCCAACCAGGGGGGGAGCGTATGGCTACACCTTC.